This T cell receptor beta chain came from a study of T-cell reconstitution after alpha-beta-depleted transplantation in children. The TCRbeta library was prepared with unique molecular identifiers. Each CDR3 protein is one row after TCRdb ran MiXCR on the PCR reads. Of 360,000 or so distinct CDR3 sequences listed, roughly 22% are singletons. This clonotype was counted at least ten times. The TCR originated in a human donor who donated a stem cell graft to a child with acute myeloid leukemia. Sequencing was performed on PBMCs from the stem cell graft donor, taken from the stem cell graft.

In DNA, the CDR3 is TGCAGTGCTACGTCGGACAGGGACGAGCAGTACTTC. Translating it yields CSATSDRDEQYF. The chain employs TRBV20-1 and TRBJ2-7; TRBD1 aligns across 8 bases. The CDR3 consists of 12 residues. J was trimmed by 5 bases and V by 4 bases; bases with no gene match: 4. In germline, CDR1 is DFQATT, CDR2 SNEGSKA (reference sequence).